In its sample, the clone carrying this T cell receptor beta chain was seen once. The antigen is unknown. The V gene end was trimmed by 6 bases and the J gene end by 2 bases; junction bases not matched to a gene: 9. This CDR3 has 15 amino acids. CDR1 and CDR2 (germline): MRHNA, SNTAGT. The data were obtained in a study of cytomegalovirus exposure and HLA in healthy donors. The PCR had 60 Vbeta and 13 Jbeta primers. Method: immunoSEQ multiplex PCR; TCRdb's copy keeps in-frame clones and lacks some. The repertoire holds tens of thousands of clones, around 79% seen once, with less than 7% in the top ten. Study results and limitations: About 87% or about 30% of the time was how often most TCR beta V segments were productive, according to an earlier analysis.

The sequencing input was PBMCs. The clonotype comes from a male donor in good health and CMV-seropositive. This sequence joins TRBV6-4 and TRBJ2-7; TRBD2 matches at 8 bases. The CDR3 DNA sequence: TGTGCCAGCAGCGATGACCCCGGGGGGGCCTACGAGCAGTACTTC. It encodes CASSDDPGGAYEQYF.